A selection of T cell receptor beta chains follows, all from one sample in a study of spatial heterogeneity in lung cancer. MiXCR, applied by TCRdb to the 5' RACE reads, yields one record per CDR3 protein. The repertoire holds over 75,000 distinct CDR3 sequences, approximately 20% seen once, with 6.2% in the top ten. The material was PBMCs, obtained at surgery. The origin of the receptors is a male donor with early-stage non-small cell lung cancer. CDR3s include the opening cysteine and the closing phenylalanine or tryptophan. D genes are given only for firm matches. Size is stated for part of the rows, as once, few or many counts, or as a class when the clone is expanded.

many	TRBV7-9	-	TRBJ2-3	CASSYLQDTQYF	TGTGCCAGCAGCTATCTCCAGGATACGCAGTATTTT
many	TRBV7-8	-	TRBJ1-5	CASSLDRTDQPQHF	TGTGCCAGCAGCTTAGACAGAACGGACCAGCCCCAGCATTTT
few	TRBV4-3	TRBD2	TRBJ2-1	CASSQGSGGAIKNEQFF	TGCGCCAGCAGCCAAGGTAGCGGGGGGGCTATAAAAAATGAGCAGTTCTTC
few	TRBV12-3/TRBV12-4	-	TRBJ2-1	CASSPMNSIYNEQFF	TGTGCCAGCAGCCCTATGAACTCCATTTACAATGAGCAGTTCTTC
-	TRBV20-1	-	TRBJ2-1	CSAPLQDTNEQFF	TGCAGTGCCCCTTTGCAGGACACCAATGAGCAGTTCTTC
-	TRBV28	TRBD1	TRBJ2-7	CASSYRGPYEQYF	TGTGCCAGCAGTTACAGGGGACCCTACGAGCAGTACTTC
few	TRBV4-1	-	TRBJ2-5	CASSQAAEGVGETQYF	TGCGCCAGCAGCCAAGCGGCGGAGGGGGTAGGGGAGACCCAGTACTTC
few	TRBV20-1	-	TRBJ2-7	CSARGGRNEQYF	TGCAGTGCTAGAGGGGGAAGGAACGAGCAGTACTTC
-	TRBV6-2/TRBV6-3	-	TRBJ1-6	CASSYPTPARDRSSYNSPLHF	TGTGCCAGCAGTTACCCTACCCCGGCCAGGGACCGGAGCTCCTATAATTCACCCCTCCACTTT
-	TRBV10-3	-	TRBJ2-2	CAIRWETTGELFF	TGTGCCATCAGGTGGGAGACCACCGGGGAGCTGTTTTTT
many	TRBV4-1	-	TRBJ2-7	CASSQSMGRGPYEQYF	TGCGCCAGCAGCCAAAGTATGGGCAGGGGCCCCTACGAGCAGTACTTC
-	TRBV28	-	TRBJ1-1	CASSLYRMNTEAFF	TGTGCCAGCAGTTTATATAGGATGAACACTGAAGCTTTCTTT
-	TRBV27	TRBD2	TRBJ2-1	CASSPWGSGIDEQFF	TGTGCCAGCAGTCCCTGGGGGAGCGGGATCGATGAGCAGTTCTTC
-	TRBV29-1	-	TRBJ1-3	CSVGVGTRGNTIYF	TGCAGCGTTGGCGTGGGGACGCGGGGAAACACCATATATTTT
-	TRBV29-1	TRBD1	TRBJ2-7	CSVDRGGEQYF	TGCAGCGTGGACAGGGGGGGCGAGCAGTACTTC
few	TRBV7-2	-	TRBJ1-5	CASSQGQSNQPQHF	TGTGCCAGCAGCCAAGGACAGAGCAATCAGCCCCAGCATTTT
many	TRBV20-1	TRBD2	TRBJ2-2	CSAPGGGAGELFF	TGCAGTGCCCCAGGTGGGGGGGCCGGGGAGCTGTTTTTT
-	TRBV10-3	TRBD1	TRBJ1-6	CAISEIYRGDSPLHF	TGTGCCATCAGTGAGATCTACAGGGGTGATTCACCCCTCCACTTT
few	TRBV19	-	TRBJ2-7	CASSMTGAGNEQYF	TGTGCCAGTAGTATGACCGGGGCAGGGAACGAGCAGTACTTC
-	TRBV7-8	TRBD2	TRBJ2-5	CASRPDTSGRETQYF	TGTGCCAGCAGACCGGATACTAGCGGGAGAGAGACCCAGTACTTC
few	TRBV7-2	-	TRBJ2-2	CASSLTTYTGELFF	TGTGCCAGCAGTTTGACTACCTACACCGGGGAGCTGTTTTTT
-	TRBV2	-	TRBJ2-1	CASSTTGSSYNVQFF	TGTGCCAGCAGCACGACAGGTAGCTCCTACAATGTGCAGTTCTTC
few	TRBV5-1	TRBD1	TRBJ1-2	CASSPNFGTGGNYGYTF	TGCGCCAGCAGCCCTAATTTTGGGACAGGGGGCAACTATGGCTACACCTTC
few	TRBV4-3	-	TRBJ2-2	CASSQEVAGELFF	TGCGCCAGCAGCCAAGAGGTCGCCGGGGAGCTGTTTTTT
many	TRBV3-1	-	TRBJ1-6	CASSPGGGIWSPLHF	TGTGCCAGCAGCCCCGGTGGGGGTATATGGTCACCCCTCCACTTT
few	TRBV6-1	TRBD2	TRBJ2-1	CASSGTSGSDNEQFF	TGTGCCAGCAGTGGAACTAGCGGGAGTGACAATGAGCAGTTCTTC
many	TRBV5-4	-	TRBJ2-3	CASSWAGPDTQYF	TGTGCCAGCAGCTGGGCGGGTCCAGATACGCAGTATTTT
-	TRBV7-9	-	TRBJ2-5	CASSLRQPKETQYF	TGTGCCAGCAGCTTACGACAGCCCAAAGAGACCCAGTACTTC
-	TRBV28	-	TRBJ2-2	CVTYREGTGELFF	TGTGTCACCTACAGGGAGGGCACCGGGGAGCTGTTTTTT
few	TRBV6-5	-	TRBJ2-7	CASSAIRGIGSYEQYF	TGTGCCAGCAGCGCAATACGGGGGATAGGATCCTACGAGCAGTACTTC
-	TRBV7-3	-	TRBJ2-7	CASSPDVSYEQYF	TGTGCCAGCAGCCCCGATGTCTCCTACGAGCAGTACTTC
-	TRBV6-5	TRBD2	TRBJ2-5	CASSYGAGVETQYF	TGTGCCAGCAGTTATGGTGCGGGGGTGGAGACCCAGTACTTC
-	TRBV5-5	-	TRBJ2-5	CASSLIGTAQETQYF	TGTGCCAGCAGCTTGATAGGGACTGCCCAAGAGACCCAGTACTTC
-	TRBV2	TRBD1	TRBJ1-5	CASSPERGGGQPQHF	TGTGCCAGCAGCCCCGAAAGAGGGGGCGGTCAGCCCCAGCATTTT
-	TRBV5-5	-	TRBJ1-5	CASSFTENQPQHF	TGTGCCAGCAGCTTTACAGAAAATCAGCCCCAGCATTTT
-	TRBV7-9	-	TRBJ2-1	CASRQYNEQFF	TGTGCCAGCCGACAGTACAATGAGCAGTTCTTC
-	TRBV5-1	-	TRBJ1-1	CASSPDSPMKNTEAFF	TGCGCCAGCAGCCCCGACAGTCCCATGAAGAACACTGAAGCTTTCTTT
-	TRBV7-2	-	TRBJ2-5	CASKRGVQETQYF	TGTGCCAGCAAACGAGGGGTTCAAGAGACCCAGTACTTC
few	TRBV7-9	-	TRBJ2-7	CASSPPQAEQYF	TGTGCCAGCAGCCCACCCCAGGCCGAGCAGTACTTC
-	TRBV7-9	-	TRBJ1-6	CASSLASAGVSGSPLHF	TGTGCCAGCAGCTTAGCCTCCGCAGGGGTGTCTGGGTCACCCCTCCACTTT
-	TRBV6-6	-	TRBJ2-3	CASSYGQSTDTQYF	TGTGCCAGCAGTTACGGGCAGAGCACAGATACGCAGTATTTT
many	TRBV7-9	TRBD2	TRBJ2-1	CASSSLGTSYNEQFF	TGTGCCAGCAGCTCCCTCGGGACTAGCTACAATGAGCAGTTCTTC
medium-sized	TRBV7-2	-	TRBJ2-5	CASSLDLISWGETQYF	TGTGCCAGCAGCTTAGACCTGATTTCATGGGGGGAGACCCAGTACTTC
-	TRBV12-3/TRBV12-4	-	TRBJ2-1	CASSLAWAGRNEQFF	TGTGCCAGCAGTTTAGCGTGGGCGGGGCGGAATGAGCAGTTCTTC
many	TRBV29-1	TRBD1	TRBJ1-5	CSVRDRVGQPQHF	TGCAGCGTTCGTGACAGGGTCGGTCAGCCCCAGCATTTT
few	TRBV18	TRBD1	TRBJ1-2	CASSPLETGWSNYGYTF	TGTGCCAGCTCACCATTAGAGACAGGGTGGTCCAACTATGGCTACACCTTC
few	TRBV4-1	-	TRBJ2-3	CASSQDGTTDTQYF	TGCGCCAGCAGCCAAGATGGAACAACAGATACGCAGTATTTT
-	TRBV7-2	-	TRBJ2-7	CASSRRTETYEQYF	TGTGCCAGCAGTCGTCGGACAGAAACCTACGAGCAGTACTTC
few	TRBV3-1	TRBD1	TRBJ1-2	CASSQENRGSGYTF	TGTGCCAGCAGCCAAGAGAACAGGGGGAGTGGCTACACCTTC
few	TRBV7-3	-	TRBJ2-2	CASSQGTDTGELFF	TGTGCCAGCAGCCAAGGGACGGACACCGGGGAGCTGTTTTTT
-	TRBV6-5	-	TRBJ2-7	CASSYSRVGTREF	TGTGCCAGCAGTTACTCGAGAGTCGGGACACGAGAATTC
few	TRBV6-5	-	TRBJ2-5	CASSYGQGIGETQYF	TGTGCCAGCAGTTATGGGCAGGGGATAGGAGAGACCCAGTACTTC
-	TRBV4-2	-	TRBJ1-2	CASSQEVPSPGDYGYTF	TGTGCCAGCAGCCAAGAAGTTCCTTCCCCAGGGGACTATGGCTACACCTTC
many	TRBV7-9	-	TRBJ1-1	CASSLDSAYTEAFF	TGTGCCAGCAGCTTAGATAGTGCGTACACTGAAGCTTTCTTT
many	TRBV12-5	TRBD2	TRBJ2-1	CASGLTSGTYNEQFF	TGTGCTAGTGGTTTAACTAGCGGGACGTACAATGAGCAGTTCTTC
medium-sized	TRBV2	-	TRBJ2-7	CASSPRAREYF	TGTGCCAGCTCACCGCGTGCCCGGGAGTACTTC
-	TRBV19	TRBD1	TRBJ2-3	CAISPRDRGDTQYF	TGTGCCATCTCACCCCGGGACAGGGGAGATACGCAGTATTTT
-	TRBV29-1	TRBD2	TRBJ2-7	CSVDVAGERSEQYF	TGCAGCGTCGACGTAGCGGGAGAACGAAGCGAGCAGTACTTC
few	TRBV9	TRBD1	TRBJ1-1	CASSPRGLSGTGAEAFF	TGTGCCAGCAGCCCCCGAGGGCTCTCCGGGACAGGGGCTGAAGCTTTCTTT
few	TRBV6-2/TRBV6-3	-	TRBJ1-2	CASTEPNYGYTF	TGTGCCAGCACCGAACCTAACTATGGCTACACCTTC